This TCR beta chain was recorded in a study of shared clonotypes between healthy human individuals (TCRdb year 2020). Study-level background: A few men and a couple of women, aged 18 to 49 years, made up the cohort. Blood TCR repertoires of four to six healthy adults were deeply sequenced to estimate repertoire size and the extent of clonotype sharing between individuals. Different laboratories and diverse techniques were used to prepare libraries and sequence TCR repertoires, to increase sequencing depth and limit assay-specific biases. Leukapheresis yielded between about 0.94 and 9 billion PBMCs per donor. On the study overall, not on this receptor specifically: Sampling was restricted to blood, and TCR repertoires in tissues likely differ from the TCR repertoires found in blood. The genetic and exposure-history diversity represented was limited by the small number of donors. Pairwise subsampling indicated that sequencing depth was expected to affect the degree of clonotype sharing among donors.

Using the deep immunoSEQ assay, TCR CDR3 regions were amplified from genomic DNA by multiplex PCR. Extracted genomic DNA from each cell subset was spread evenly across all wells of several immunoSEQ 96-well plates, with each plate serving as a replicate. For unsorted PBMC, approximately 310 ng genomic DNA, equal to approximately 30,000 T cell genomes, was loaded into each replicate PCR. Unsorted PBMC genomic DNA was sequenced across ten immunoSEQ deep assay plates. The purified libraries were quantified using a Qubit 3.0 fluorometer, sized with a Bioanalyzer 2100, and then quantified again using the KAPA Library Quantification kit. Every immunoSEQ 96-well plate was sequenced on a dedicated single-read 150-cycle Illumina NextSeq 550 flow cell. The authors processed their data as follows. Because only junctional sequences without quality scores were contained in the immunoSEQ output, filtering matching that applied to full-length reads could not be performed. Sequences were annotated with PyIR, a Python wrapper for IgBLAST v1.9, using IMGT germline references to assign V/J genes and CDR3. Reads were filtered out if the reads had weak V/J assignments (E-value above 1e-6), no CDR3, stop codons, out-of-frame junctions, or ambiguous translated residues. A V3J clonotype was defined by an identical inferred V gene, J gene, and CDR3 amino acid sequence. The percentage overlap between two repertoires was calculated by dividing the number of shared unique clonotypes by the size of the smaller repertoire. RTK rarefaction, the Chao1 estimator, and Recon v2.1 estimates of unobserved clonotypes were used to assess repertoire richness. TCRdb took over this immuneACCESS table, retaining in-frame rearrangements with V and J assigned. Such tables are incomplete; in checked studies, under half of the missing clones stem from an unresolved V gene, and the remainder is unexplained. The DNA was the basis for D and trimming; V, J and clone size are from that table. For this sample the table gives about 600,000 clones, of which roughly 79% were detected only once. The top ten hold around 12% of the sample.

A word on this clone: Its antigen is currently not known. Base quality data are lacking; no much larger clone is found one base away.

The donors were healthy, HIV-negative adults with no recently reported acute infections or vaccinations. All donors were Caucasian adults living in Nashville, Tennessee, USA. For unsorted samples, about 90 million PBMCs were counted, and genomic DNA was extracted using the QIAamp DNA Blood Mini kit. Blood was obtained by leukapheresis, after which PBMCs were separated by Ficoll-Histopaque density gradient centrifugation and cryopreserved in liquid nitrogen vapor phase. From cysteine to phenylalanine, the CDR3 is 13 amino acids long. CDR3 DNA only is kept here, 39 bases in frame from base 1. After removal of 7 bases from V and 8 bases from J, the junction retains 9 bases not matched to a gene. Taken from the germline V gene, the CDR1 and CDR2 loops are SQVTM and ANQGSEA.

The V and J genes are TRBV29-1 and TRBJ1-4, with TRBD1 identical over 8 junction bases. Source material: PBMCs. The sequence came from a woman in her 40s in good health. Some clones in this sample may be carry-over from other donors' samples. The CDR3 sequence is CSAIDRGGEKLFF. The DNA reads TGCAGCGCCATTGACAGGGGAGGGGAAAAACTGTTTTTT. Joined to the reference TRBV29-1 and TRBJ1-4 proteins, this CDR3 gives the full variable domain: SAVISQKPSRDICQRGTSLTIQCQVDSQVTMMFWYRQQPGQSLTLIATANQGSEATYESGFVIDKFPISRPNLTFSTLTVSNMSPEDSSIYLCSAIDRGGEKLFFGSGTQLSVL.